This TCR beta chain is drawn from a study of Tregs in tolerant kidney transplant recipients. General study findings and limits: Few patients were studied, so findings need validation in larger groups. The most relevant donor-specific Treg TCRbeta repertoire apparently came from expansion with activated donor B cells. Biological reproducibility was not directly addressed in this study.

Generated by immunoSEQ multiplex PCR, the TCRdb table keeps only in-frame clones and is missing some. This table has 110,000 or so clones, 92% appearing once. Thawed PBMCs were FACS-sorted into unstimulated CD4+CD25+CD127- regulatory T cells, CD4+CD25- non-regulatory cells, CD4 and CD8 cells. Germline V gene data show CDR1 as SGHRS and CDR2 as YFSETQ. This CDR3 region has 15 residues. V was pared by 0 bases and J by 6 bases, with 2 bases of the junction left unmatched. To note about this clone: No antigen is known for it.

Specimen: CD4+ T cells from blood. The clonotype comes from a human donor in good health. V gene TRBV5-1 combines with J gene TRBJ2-1, with 11 positions matching TRBD2. In DNA form, the CDR3 reads TGCGCCAGCAGCTTGGTTGGGACTAGCGGCAATGAGCAGTTCTTC. Amino acid sequence: CASSLVGTSGNEQFF.